The TCR beta chain described here comes from a study of shared clonotypes between healthy human individuals. Findings and caveats of the study: Clonotypes which were not shared had lower generation probabilities than clonotypes that all four donors shared.

CDR1 and CDR2 (germline): SGDLS, YYNGEE. V lost 0 bases to trimming and J lost 4 bases, with 5 bases between them. The CDR3 is 14 amino acids. Measured with immunoSEQ multiplex PCR; TCRdb has only the in-frame clones, and not every one. The data show 2,100,000 or so clones, approximately 96% seen once. Worth noting for this clone: The antigen is undetermined.

The clonotype originates from a man aged 18 to 30 in good health. The chain couples TRBV9 to TRBJ2-6; no clear D gene. Sample: naive CD4+ T cells sorted from blood. Regarding subset: CD45RA+ positively selected. The CDR3, as DNA: TGTGCCAGCAGCGTAGTTGGGGGGGCCAACGTCCTGACTTTC. It is translated as CASSVVGGANVLTF.